These 2 T cell receptor beta chains were all obtained from the same sample, sequenced in a study of blood T cell repertoires in COVID-19. TCRdb keeps only in-frame clones here, not all; method: immunoSEQ multiplex PCR. Of approximately 200,000 clones listed, 85% to 90% are singletons. Sequenced sample: PBMCs or T cells enriched from blood (not recorded which). All receptors come from a man aged 25-40 years who had recovered from COVID-19.

The chain has TRBV5-4 and TRBJ1-1, with TRBD1 identical over 7 bases. The V and J ends lost 2 bases and 3 bases, in that order; junction bases with no gene match: 4. The CDR3 extends over 14 amino acids. Germline loops: CDR1 SGHNT, CDR2 YYREEE (reference sequence). The CDR3 DNA reads TGTGCCAGCAGCTTTCCGGGACAGTACACTGAAGCTTTCTTT. Protein product: CASSFPGQYTEAFF. Full variable domain (outside the CDR3, taken from reference TRBV5-4 and TRBJ1-1): ETGVTQSPTHLIKTRGQQVTLRCSSQSGHNTVSWYQQALGQGPQFIFQYYREEENGRGNFPPRFSGLQFPNYSSELNVNALELDDSALYLCASSFPGQYTEAFFGQGTRLTVV.

V is TRBV7-2 and J is TRBJ1-3; possible D gene TRBD1, 5 bases. In germline, CDR1 is SGHTA, CDR2 FQGNSA. The V gene lost 5 bases and the J gene lost 0 bases, with 8 bases spanning the gap. This CDR3 region has 14 residues. The CDR3 DNA reads as TGTGCCAGCAGCAAGGGACTCTCTGGAAACACCATATATTTT. Translated, it gives CASSKGLSGNTIYF.